One sample yielded the 8 T cell receptor beta chains listed below, sequenced in a study of blood T cell repertoires in COVID-19. Assay: immunoSEQ multiplex PCR; the TCRdb copy retains only in-frame clones and omits some. The profile shows some 490,000 clones, approximately 86% of them singletons. Input material: PBMCs or T cells enriched from blood (not recorded which). These receptors came from a woman aged 55-75 years who had recovered from COVID-19.

The chain employs TRBV11-2 and TRBJ2-2; tentatively, D is TRBD1 (5 bases). CDR3 length: 15 amino acids. The germline V gene encodes CDR1 SGHAT and CDR2 FQNNGV. The ends were cut back, 5 bases at V and 6 bases at J, with 16 bases in the middle. The CDR3 is CASSPEAGWAGELFF. The CDR3 coding sequence is TGTGCCAGCAGCCCTGAGGCAGGGTGGGCCGGGGAGCTGTTTTTT.

The rearrangement uses TRBV19 and TRBJ2-3; 11 bases line up with TRBD2. The CDR3 is 18 residues long. The junction had 8 bases not matched to a gene; V was cut back by 3 bases and J by 0 bases. Germline V lookup: CDR1 LNHDA, CDR2 SQIVND (reference sequence). CDR3: CASSIRGTSGGSTDTQYF. CDR3 nucleotides: TGTGCCAGTAGTATTAGGGGTACTAGCGGGGGTAGCACAGATACGCAGTATTTT.

This rearrangement joins TRBV18 to TRBJ1-2; 10 nucleotides align to TRBD1. Unmatched junction bases numbered 4, after V lost 2 bases and J lost 7 bases. Per germline, CDR1 KGHSH and CDR2 LQKENI. This CDR3 has 14 amino acids. The chain's CDR3 is CASSPGTGDTGYTF. The CDR3 bases are TGTGCCAGCTCACCAGGGACAGGGGATACTGGCTACACCTTC.

V usage is TRBV2 and J usage is TRBJ2-7, with D tentatively TRBD1 (6 bases). Between the trimmed V and J ends, which lost 6 bases and 2 bases, there was a span of 14 bases. Germline assignment: CDR1 SNHLY and CDR2 FYNNEI. This CDR3 is built from 14 residues. The CDR3 region is CASSLGQLTYEQYF. The CDR3 DNA is TGTGCCAGCAGCCTGGGACAACTAACCTACGAGCAGTACTTC.

The V and J genes are TRBV10-1 and TRBJ2-3; a weak D match, TRBD2 (7 bases). This CDR3 spans 15 amino acids. The germline gives CDR1 WNHNN, CDR2 SYGVQD (reference sequence). Trimming removed 3 bases at V and 5 bases at J, with 15 bases between. This CDR3 reads CASSDRGAWGDTQYF. The DNA of the CDR3 is TGCGCCAGCAGTGACCGGGGGGCCTGGGGAGATACGCAGTATTTT.

The V and J genes are TRBV5-1 and TRBJ1-1, with TRBD1 as a possible D gene (6 bases). The CDR3 runs 16 residues. Germline CDR1 and CDR2: SGHRS and YFSETQ. Trimming removed 4 bases from V and 3 bases from J, with 19 bases in between. The CDR3 DNA is TGCGCCAGCAGCGCATTTCCGGGACAAGGCGACACTGAAGCTTTCTTT. Encoded protein: CASSAFPGQGDTEAFF.

The DNA for the CDR3 is TGTGCCATCAGTGAGACCCAGCTCCGGGACAGGGTAAACACTGAAGCTTTCTTT. Residues: CAISETQLRDRVNTEAFF. The chain recombines TRBV10-3 with TRBJ1-1; TRBD1 matches at 9 bases. V dropped 2 bases and J dropped 2; count of bases not matched to a gene: 12. The germline CDR1 and CDR2 sequences are ENHRY and SYGVKD. The CDR3 spans 18 residues.

This clone is a singleton in its sample. J is TRBJ2-3 and V is TRBV25-1; weak D call: TRBD2 (7 bases). The CDR3 is 15 amino acids. Germline-derived CDR1 and CDR2 are MGHDK and SYGVNS. V was shortened by 4 bases and J by 3 bases, with 14 bases between the two germline ends. The CDR3 protein is CASSVWGGDTDTQYF. In nucleotides, the CDR3 is TGTGCCAGCAGTGTTTGGGGGGGCGATACAGATACGCAGTATTTT.